One sample yielded the 25 T cell receptor beta chains listed below, sequenced in a study of patients and donors after allogeneic stem cell transplantation. A single record per CDR3 protein comes from TCRdb applying MiXCR to the RT-PCR reads. The sample has 200,000 to 250,000 distinct CDR3 sequences; around two fifths are singletons. The specimen sequenced was blood, either unsorted or a sorted T cell fraction (not recorded which). These receptors were collected from a human donor who was either an allogeneic HSCT recipient or a stem cell or donor lymphocyte infusion donor (not recorded which). It is not recorded whose cells these are; they may come from a transplant donor.

This clonotype turned up a few times. The rearrangement links TRBV6-2 or TRBV6-3 to TRBJ1-5; 7 bases fit TRBD1. J lost 0 bases, V lost 6 bases, and 5 bases had no gene match. This CDR3 has 15 residues. The V gene's germline CDR1 is MNHEY and CDR2 SVGEGT. CDR3 DNA sequence: TGTGCCAGCAGCCCAGGGGGGTATAGCAATCAGCCCCAGCATTTT. Its translation: CASSPGGYSNQPQHF.

The CDR3 DNA reads as TGCAGCGTTCTAGGCCTTAGCACAGATACGCAGTATTTT. This codes for CSVLGLSTDTQYF. This chain connects TRBV29-1 to TRBJ2-3; no definite D call. The CDR3 consists of 13 residues. Germline lookup yields CDR1 SQVTM and CDR2 ANQGSEA. Trimming took off 5 bases at V and 0 bases at J, with 9 bases between the two ends.

The genes are TRBV5-1 and TRBJ1-2, with no clear D. The CDR3 has 15 residues. Germline CDR1 reads SGHRS; CDR2 reads YFSETQ. Trimming removed 0 bases at V and 6 bases at J, with 15 bases between. Here the CDR3 reads CASSLDSRRVDGYTF. Here the CDR3 DNA reads TGCGCCAGCAGCTTGGATAGTCGGAGGGTCGATGGCTACACCTTC.

This clonotype was seen a handful of times. The chain recombines TRBV28 with TRBJ1-5; D unresolved. The V gene lost 5 bases and the J gene lost 4 bases, with 6 bases spanning the gap. Germline V gene sequence: CDR1 MDHEN, CDR2 SYDVKM. There are 12 residues in the CDR3. The CDR3 DNA reads as TGTGCCAGCAGTAGGATGAATCAGCCCCAGCATTTT. Its translation: CASSRMNQPQHF.

V and J are TRBV20-1 and TRBJ1-1; D is undetermined. V was pared by 1 base and J by 1 base, with 16 bases between. The CDR3 is 16 amino acids. The germline V gene has CDR1 DFQATT and CDR2 SNEGSKA (reference sequence). The CDR3 sequence: CSARGSPGTGNTEAFF. The DNA of the CDR3 is TGCAGTGCTAGAGGGTCCCCGGGAACGGGGAACACTGAAGCTTTCTTT.

V usage is TRBV29-1 and J usage is TRBJ1-1; perhaps TRBD1 as D (5 bases). In germline, CDR1 is SQVTM, CDR2 ANQGSEA. CDR3 length equals 11 residues. V was cut by 4 bases and J by 3 bases, with 6 bases left in between. CDR3 nucleotide sequence: TGCAGCGTTGGGGGGGACACTGAAGCTTTCTTT. Translated: CSVGGDTEAFF.

The rearrangement links TRBV28 to TRBJ2-1, with 7 bases that match TRBD1. After removal of 6 bases from V and 5 bases from J, the junction contained 7 bases not matched to a gene. There are 14 residues in the CDR3. Germline CDR1 MDHEN, CDR2 SYDVKM. CDR3 sequence reads: CASRRQGFNNEQFF. The CDR3 bases are TGTGCCAGCAGACGACAGGGTTTCAACAATGAGCAGTTCTTC.

This clonotype has a handful of counts. The chain joins TRBV6-6 to TRBJ1-1; TRBD1 matches at 7 bases. The junction had 2 bases not matched to a gene; V was cut back by 0 bases and J by 7 bases. The germline CDR1 and CDR2 sequences are MNHNY and SVGAGI (reference sequence). This CDR3 has 13 residues. CDR3 coding DNA: TGTGCCAGCAGTTACTCAGGGACAGTTGAAGCTTTCTTT. This gives the protein CASSYSGTVEAFF.

This sequence joins TRBV20-1 and TRBJ1-6, with D tentatively TRBD1 (5 bases). Germline CDR1 is DFQATT and CDR2 is SNEGSKA (reference sequence). Trimming cost V 5 bases and J 7 bases, with 15 bases left between them. The CDR3 is 14 amino acids. The CDR3 loop is CSAPRGAGNSPLHF. The CDR3, as DNA: TGCAGTGCTCCACGGGGCGCCGGGAATTCACCCCTCCACTTT.

This clonotype has a handful of counts. The V gene is TRBV20-1, the J gene TRBJ1-5; D is unresolved. The V gene lost 0 bases and the J gene lost 5 bases, with 8 bases spanning the gap. Looked up from germline, CDR1 is DFQATT and CDR2 is SNEGSKA (reference sequence). CDR3 length equals 13 residues. In DNA form, the CDR3 reads TGCAGTGCTAGAGATCGATTGGATCAGCCCCAGCATTTT. Its translation is CSARDRLDQPQHF.

There are a few counts of this clonotype. The J gene is TRBJ2-6, the V gene TRBV20-1; D unresolved. CDR1 and CDR2 (germline): DFQATT, SNEGSKA (reference sequence). The V end was cut by 3 bases, the J end by 0 bases, with 6 bases between. The CDR3 spans 14 residues. CDR3 sequence (DNA): TGCAGTGCTAGTTCGGACTCTGGGGCCAACGTCCTGACTTTC. This translates into CSASSDSGANVLTF.

The V call is TRBV7-9, the J call TRBJ1-2; a possible D gene is TRBD1 (6 bases). This CDR3 is 15 amino acids long. The germline V gene has CDR1 SEHNR and CDR2 FQNEAQ (reference sequence). V was shortened by 4 bases and J by 4 bases, with 16 bases between the two germline ends. The CDR3 DNA is TGTGCCAGCAGCTACGGGACAAGCTACTCCTATGGCTACACCTTC. Translation: CASSYGTSYSYGYTF.

The chain combines TRBV20-1 with TRBJ2-7; 8 bases line up with TRBD1. The CDR3 sequence is 16 residues long. The germline CDR1 and CDR2 sequences are DFQATT and SNEGSKA (reference sequence). The V and J ends lost 1 base and 0 bases, in that order; junction bases with no gene match: 8. The CDR3 DNA reads TGCAGTGCTAGAGTCCAAACAGGGGGAGTCTCCTACGAGCAGTACTTC. It yields the protein CSARVQTGGVSYEQYF.

This clonotype was picked up one time. The chain combines TRBV12-3 or TRBV12-4 with TRBJ1-2; 8 bases align to TRBD1. This CDR3 spans 14 amino acids. With 5 bases clipped from V and 8 bases from J, the junction kept 10 bases outside the gene matches. This CDR3 is CASSGGQGMQGYTF. The DNA for the CDR3 is TGTGCCAGCAGTGGAGGACAGGGCATGCAGGGCTACACCTTC.

The sample holds a few counts of this clonotype. V and J are TRBV12-3 or TRBV12-4 and TRBJ1-1; no reliable D call. CDR3 length: 16 residues. V gave up 6 bases and J gave up 0 bases, with 17 bases separating them. CDR3 residues: CASSPAGSRMNTEAFF. The DNA of the CDR3 is TGTGCCAGCAGCCCAGCGGGGAGTCGTATGAACACTGAAGCTTTCTTT.

The CDR3 protein is CATRTAPEYNEQFF. The CDR3 DNA is TGCGCCACCCGGACTGCCCCTGAATACAATGAGCAGTTCTTC. The rearrangement joins TRBV5-1 to TRBJ2-1; a possible D gene is TRBD2 (5 bases). The CDR3 contains 14 residues. The V end was cut by 9 bases, the J end by 4 bases, with 17 bases between. CDR1 SGHRS and CDR2 YFSETQ come from the germline V gene.

In this sample, this clonotype turned up a few times. V and J are TRBV12-3 or TRBV12-4 and TRBJ2-1; D gene unclear. The V and J ends lost 5 bases and 7 bases respectively, with 6 bases between them. The CDR3 has 11 amino acids. Written as DNA, the CDR3 is TGTGCCAGCAGTCGTGGGAATGAGCAGTTCTTC. Protein: CASSRGNEQFF.

This clonotype has just a few counts. The CDR3 spells CASSLAPGRAEAFF. CDR3 nucleotide sequence: TGCGCCAGCAGCTTGGCGCCGGGCCGCGCTGAAGCTTTCTTT. The chain combines TRBV5-1 with TRBJ1-1; D is unresolved. Germline V lookup: CDR1 SGHRS, CDR2 YFSETQ. The CDR3 extends over 14 amino acids. Trimming removed 0 bases from V and 6 bases from J, with 12 bases in between.

V gene TRBV5-1 combines with J gene TRBJ1-3; TRBD1 matches 7 bases. Germline V gene data show CDR1 as SGHRS and CDR2 as YFSETQ. Losses at the gene ends were 0 bases for V and 2 bases for J; bases not matched to a gene: 2. This CDR3 has 15 amino acids. CDR3 protein: CASSLATGAGNTIYF. In DNA form, the CDR3 reads TGCGCCAGCAGCTTGGCTACAGGGGCTGGAAACACCATATATTTT. Supplemented by reference TRBV5-1 and TRBJ1-3, the full variable domain reads KAGVTQTPRYLIKTRGQQVTLSCSPISGHRSVSWYQQTPGQGLQFLFEYFSETQRNKGNFPGRFSGRQFSNSRSEMNVSTLELGDSALYLCASSLATGAGNTIYFGEGSWLTVV.

This clonotype was detected only a few times. As DNA, the CDR3 is TGCAGTGCTACAGAACGCTACTATGGCTACACCTTC. It codes for CSATERYYGYTF. The chain uses TRBV20-1 and TRBJ1-2; D unclear. Germline V lookup: CDR1 DFQATT, CDR2 SNEGSKA (reference sequence). The V and J ends lost 4 bases and 3 bases respectively, with 9 bases between them. The CDR3 consists of 12 residues.

This clonotype was seen a few times. The chain is built from TRBV11-2 and TRBJ1-6; maybe TRBD1 (6 bases). This CDR3 has 13 amino acids. CDR1 SGHAT and CDR2 FQNNGV come from the germline V gene. Trimming took off 5 bases at V and 5 bases at J, with 7 bases between the two ends. The CDR3 sequence is CASSGQHNSPLHF. In nucleotides, the CDR3 is TGTGCCAGCAGCGGACAGCATAATTCACCCCTCCACTTT.

The CDR3 protein is CASNFRKTTEAFF. The CDR3, as DNA: TGTGCCAGCAATTTCCGGAAAACCACTGAAGCTTTCTTT. This sequence joins TRBV12-3 or TRBV12-4 and TRBJ1-1; no definite D call. V was pared by 7 bases and J by 4 bases, with 13 bases between. CDR3 length: 13 residues.

This clonotype was seen repeatedly, ten times or more. The genes are TRBV12-3 or TRBV12-4 and TRBJ1-2; 10 nucleotides align to TRBD1. V was clipped by 7 bases and J by 7 bases; unmatched bases: 12. The CDR3 consists of 15 residues. This chain's CDR3 is CASTQAHRTGGGYTF. CDR3 in DNA: TGTGCCAGCACTCAAGCCCACCGGACAGGGGGTGGCTACACCTTC.

This sequence joins TRBV28 and TRBJ1-1; D possibly corresponds to TRBD1 (5 bases). Germline V gives CDR1 MDHEN, CDR2 SYDVKM. Trimming removed 5 bases from V and 1 base from J, with 14 bases in between. This CDR3 has 15 amino acids. This CDR3 reads CASSPRGRRNTEAFF. In nucleotides, the CDR3 is TGTGCCAGCAGTCCAAGGGGACGGAGGAACACTGAAGCTTTCTTT.

This clonotype was observed a handful of times. The chain has TRBV20-1 and TRBJ1-1; maybe TRBD1 (5 bases). Germline V CDR1 and CDR2: DFQATT, SNEGSKA (reference sequence). The ends were cut back, 5 bases at V and 0 bases at J, with 10 bases in the middle. This CDR3 has 13 residues. The chain's CDR3 is CSASGTVNTEAFF. CDR3 nucleotide sequence: TGCAGTGCTTCCGGGACCGTGAACACTGAAGCTTTCTTT.